This T cell receptor beta chain appears in the sequencing data of a study of ipilimumab plus nivolumab after autologous stem cell transplantation. Study as a whole: Typical patient got a handful of ipilimumab doses and fewer than 10 nivolumab doses (median). DLBCL patients had primary refractory or relapsed disease.

Ipilimumab, 1 mg/kg, started 14 to 28 days after autologous transplant. Produced via immunoSEQ multiplex PCR; TCRdb's table is partial and in-frame only. The table includes some 19,000 clones, around 81% detected once. Per germline, CDR1 SGHDN and CDR2 FVKESK. The CDR3 length is 16 residues. The receptor was isolated from a male donor with diffuse large B-cell lymphoma. The sample in question was PBMCs, obtained in a trial of ipilimumab plus nivolumab as post-transplant consolidation. This sequence joins TRBV14 and TRBJ2-5, with 7 bases lining up with TRBD1. The J call may be mistaken, given a closer DNA end match to TRBJ2-7. DNA of the CDR3: TGTGCCAGCAGCCAAAGACAGGGCTTAAGCTCCTACGAGCAGTACTTC. It specifies CASSQRQGLSSYEQYF.